This TCR beta chain was recovered during a study of cytomegalovirus exposure and HLA in healthy donors. Use of 60 Vbeta and 13 Jbeta primers characterized the PCR. Sequenced by immunoSEQ multiplex PCR; TCRdb stores in-frame clones only, minus some. This sample has approximately 220,000 clones, with 80% to 85% found just once. Germline V lookup: CDR1 MNHEY, CDR2 SMNVEV (reference sequence). This CDR3 region has 15 residues. Turning to this clone: The junction shows a germline mismatch at one end, possibly a read error.

The specimen was PBMCs. The chain combines TRBV27 with TRBJ1-6, with 8 bases that match TRBD1. The clonotype was recovered from a boy between 2 and 10 years old in good health and CMV-seronegative. This CDR3 is CANSPSGGLYSPLHF. The DNA for the CDR3 is TGTGCCAACAGTCCATCAGGGGGCCTGTATTCACCCCTCCACTTT.